This T cell receptor (beta chain) was recorded in a study of blood T cell repertoires in COVID-19. V lost 2 bases and J lost 4, with 8 bases in between. There are 14 residues in the CDR3. The germline V gene has CDR1 SGHTA and CDR2 FQGTGA. Only in-frame clones appear in the TCRdb table, and some are missing; sequencing was by immunoSEQ multiplex PCR. The sample records fewer than 200,000 clones, roughly 81% being singletons. The source is a woman between 40 and 50 years old with COVID-19, enrolled during active disease. The sequenced sample was peripheral blood. J is TRBJ2-2 and V is TRBV7-3; TRBD2 is a possible D gene (5 bases). The CDR3 is CASSLEAATGELFF. The CDR3 bases are TGTGCCAGCAGCTTAGAAGCGGCCACCGGGGAGCTGTTTTTT.